This TCR beta chain originates from a study of T cell changes during pregnancy in multiple sclerosis. From germline, CDR1 is MDHEN and CDR2 SYDVKM. This CDR3 contains 19 residues. The V gene end was trimmed by 7 bases and the J gene end by 3 bases; junction bases not matched to a gene: 15. Libraries were prepared by immunoSEQ multiplex PCR; TCRdb keeps only in-frame clonotypes and omits some of them. Of 35,000 to 45,000 clones in the sample, 80% to 95% were seen once. The source was CD4+ T cells from peripheral blood mononuclear cells, collected after pregnancy. The clonotype originates from a female donor in good health, enrolled as a control in a pregnancy study. The chain uses TRBV28 and TRBJ2-3; 14 nucleotides agree with TRBD2. This CDR3 reads CASTLRGLAGEPGTDTQYF. The CDR3 nucleotides read TGTGCCAGCACCCTTCGGGGACTAGCGGGAGAGCCGGGAACAGATACGCAGTATTTT.